This T cell receptor (beta chain) was sequenced during a study of beta chain features in type 1 diabetes. Worth noting for this clone: Antigen unknown.

With 4 bases removed from V and 6 bases from J, the gap between germline ends came to 16 bases. The V gene's germline CDR1 is MNHEY and CDR2 SMNVEV (reference sequence). The CDR3 has 15 amino acids. Expressed TCRB transcripts got sequenced, as all isolated RNA was reverse transcribed. Profiled with immunoSEQ multiplex PCR; TCRdb holds only in-frame clones, not every one. Seen here are roughly 730,000 clones, 13% observed once, and the top ten hold 0.022%. Study results and caveats: Type 1 diabetes patients had TCRB CDR3s that were shorter (moderately but significantly so) in all four CD4+ subsets.

Donors underwent one heparinised blood draw, about 110 mL on average. The chain has TRBV27 and TRBJ1-5; a possible D gene is TRBD1 (5 bases). The sequenced sample consisted of naive CD4+ T cells from blood. This receptor was identified in a man between 18 and 35 years old with type 1 diabetes. The CDR3 protein is CASSSQPGGTQPQHF. The CDR3 DNA sequence: TGTGCCAGCAGTTCTCAACCCGGGGGGACTCAGCCCCAGCATTTT.